This entry describes one T cell receptor (beta chain). The CDR3 consists of 17 residues. Germline loops: CDR1 LNHDA, CDR2 SQIVND (reference sequence). V dropped 3 bases and J dropped 0; count of bases not matched to a gene: 6. The data were obtained in a study of blood T cell repertoires in COVID-19. Study details: Acute-phase and convalescent COVID-19 samples originated in the United States, Italy and Spain.

Repertoires were generated with immunoSEQ multiplex PCR, while TCRdb's copy carries only in-frame clones and drops some. The data show approximately 410,000 clones, with more than 80% seen just once and roughly 1.4% held by the top ten. Sequencing was performed on peripheral blood. This sequence originates from a woman in her thirties with active or convalescent COVID-19. The chain has TRBV19 and TRBJ2-1, with 9 bases that match TRBD2. CDR3 residues: CASSITSGWHSYNEQFF. The DNA for the CDR3 is TGTGCCAGTAGTATTACTAGCGGGTGGCACTCCTACAATGAGCAGTTCTTC.